The clone carrying this T cell receptor (beta chain) was seen only once. This CDR3 spans 18 amino acids. V was trimmed by 5 bases and J by 8 bases, leaving 25 bases between them. CDR1 and CDR2 (germline): MNHEY, SMNVEV (reference sequence). These data are taken from a study of human thymus T cells. Thymus specimens were resections from corrective heart surgery. Repertoires were generated with immunoSEQ multiplex PCR, while TCRdb's copy carries only in-frame clones and drops some. The profile shows fewer than 85,000 clones, 90% to 95% of them singletons. Sequenced input: thymus tissue. The V and J genes are TRBV27 and TRBJ1-6; no clear D. The sequence was collected from a girl less than two years old with a congenital heart defect but otherwise immunologically healthy. The CDR3 region has the DNA TGTGCCAGCAGTCGGGGTCCCGAGTGGGTCGGGGTGGATTCACCCCTCCACTTT. Protein sequence: CASSRGPEWVGVDSPLHF.